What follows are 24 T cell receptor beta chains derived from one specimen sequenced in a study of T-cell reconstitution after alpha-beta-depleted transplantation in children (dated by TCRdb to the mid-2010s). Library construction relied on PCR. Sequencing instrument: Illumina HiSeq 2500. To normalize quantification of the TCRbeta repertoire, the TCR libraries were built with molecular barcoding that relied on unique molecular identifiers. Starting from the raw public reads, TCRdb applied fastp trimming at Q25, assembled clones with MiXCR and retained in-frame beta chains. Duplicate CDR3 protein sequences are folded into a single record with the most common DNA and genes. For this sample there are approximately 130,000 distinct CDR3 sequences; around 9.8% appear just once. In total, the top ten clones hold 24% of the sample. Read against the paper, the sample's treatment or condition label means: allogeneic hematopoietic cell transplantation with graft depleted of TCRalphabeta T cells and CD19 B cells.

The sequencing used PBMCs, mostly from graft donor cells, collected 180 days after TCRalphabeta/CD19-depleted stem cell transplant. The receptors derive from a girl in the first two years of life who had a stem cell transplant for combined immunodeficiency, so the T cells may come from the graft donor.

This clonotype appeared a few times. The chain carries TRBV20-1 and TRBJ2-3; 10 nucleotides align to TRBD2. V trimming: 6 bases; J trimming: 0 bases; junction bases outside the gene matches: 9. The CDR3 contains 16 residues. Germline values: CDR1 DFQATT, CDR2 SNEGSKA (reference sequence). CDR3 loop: CSALGPTSGSTDTQYF. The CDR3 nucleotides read TGCAGTGCCCTTGGGCCGACTAGCGGGAGCACAGATACGCAGTATTTT.

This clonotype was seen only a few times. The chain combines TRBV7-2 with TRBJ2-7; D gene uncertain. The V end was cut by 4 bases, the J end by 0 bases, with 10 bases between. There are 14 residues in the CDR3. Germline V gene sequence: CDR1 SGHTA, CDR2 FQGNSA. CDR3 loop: CASSWYASSYEQYF. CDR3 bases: TGTGCCAGCAGCTGGTACGCAAGCTCCTACGAGCAGTACTTC.

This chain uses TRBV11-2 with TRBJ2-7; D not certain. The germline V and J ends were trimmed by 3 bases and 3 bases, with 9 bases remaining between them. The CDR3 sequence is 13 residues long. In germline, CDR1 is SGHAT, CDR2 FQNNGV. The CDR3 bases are TGTGCCAGCAGCTTTGGCAGCTACTACGAGCAGTACTTC. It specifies CASSFGSYYEQYF.

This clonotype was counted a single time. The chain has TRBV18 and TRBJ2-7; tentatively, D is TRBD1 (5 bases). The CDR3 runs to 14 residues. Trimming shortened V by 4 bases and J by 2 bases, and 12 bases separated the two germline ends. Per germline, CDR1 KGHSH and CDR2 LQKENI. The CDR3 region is CASSRTPFPYEQYF. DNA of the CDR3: TGTGCCAGCTCACGGACACCCTTCCCCTACGAGCAGTACTTC.

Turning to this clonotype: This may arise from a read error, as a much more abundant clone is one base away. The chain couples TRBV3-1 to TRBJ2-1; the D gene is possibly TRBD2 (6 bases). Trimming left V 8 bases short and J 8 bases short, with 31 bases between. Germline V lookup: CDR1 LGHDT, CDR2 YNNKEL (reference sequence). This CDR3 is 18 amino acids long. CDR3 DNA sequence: TGTGCCAGCTGTCATGATGAAGTGGGGACTCCTCCCTCCGATGAGCAGTTCTTC. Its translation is CASCHDEVGTPPSDEQFF.

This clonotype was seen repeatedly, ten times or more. The CDR3 is CASSFGLAGLDEQFF. For the CDR3, the DNA is TGTGCCAGCAGTTTTGGGCTAGCGGGACTGGACGAGCAGTTCTTC. The chain uses TRBV12-3 or TRBV12-4 and TRBJ2-1; TRBD2 matches at 9 bases. With V trimmed by 3 bases and J by 10 bases, 10 bases remained unmatched. The CDR3 runs to 15 residues.

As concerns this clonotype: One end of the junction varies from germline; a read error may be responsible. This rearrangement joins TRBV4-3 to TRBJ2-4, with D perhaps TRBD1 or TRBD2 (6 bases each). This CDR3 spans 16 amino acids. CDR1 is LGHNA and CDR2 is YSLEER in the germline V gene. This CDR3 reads CASSQDRRVWGDIHYF. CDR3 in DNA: TGCGCCAGCAGCCAAGATCGCCGGGTTTGGGGGGACATTCACTACTTC.

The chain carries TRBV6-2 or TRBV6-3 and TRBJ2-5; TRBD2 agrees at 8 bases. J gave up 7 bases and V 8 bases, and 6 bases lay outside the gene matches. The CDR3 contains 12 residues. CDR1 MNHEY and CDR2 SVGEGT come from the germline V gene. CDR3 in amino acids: CASRPRGGTQYF. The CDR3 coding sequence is TGTGCCAGCCGCCCCCGGGGGGGGACCCAGTACTTC.

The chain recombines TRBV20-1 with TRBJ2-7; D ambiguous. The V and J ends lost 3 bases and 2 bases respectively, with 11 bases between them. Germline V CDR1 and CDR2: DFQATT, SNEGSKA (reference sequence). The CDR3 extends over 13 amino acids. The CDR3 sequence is CSASSPEAYEQYF. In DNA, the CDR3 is TGCAGTGCTAGCTCTCCCGAAGCCTACGAGCAGTACTTC.

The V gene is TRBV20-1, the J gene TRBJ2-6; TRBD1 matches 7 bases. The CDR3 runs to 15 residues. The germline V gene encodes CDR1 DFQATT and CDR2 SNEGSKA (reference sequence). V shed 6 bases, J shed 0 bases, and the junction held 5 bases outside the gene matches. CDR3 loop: CSAGQFDSGANVLTF. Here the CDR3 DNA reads TGCAGTGCGGGACAGTTCGACTCTGGGGCCAACGTCCTGACTTTC.

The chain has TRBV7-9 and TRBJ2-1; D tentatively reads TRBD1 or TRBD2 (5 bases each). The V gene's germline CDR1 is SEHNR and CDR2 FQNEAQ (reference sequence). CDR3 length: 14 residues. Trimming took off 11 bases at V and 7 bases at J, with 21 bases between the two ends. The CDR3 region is CAPGPSEGLNEQFF. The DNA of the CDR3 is TGTGCCCCAGGCCCCAGTGAGGGGCTTAATGAGCAGTTCTTC.

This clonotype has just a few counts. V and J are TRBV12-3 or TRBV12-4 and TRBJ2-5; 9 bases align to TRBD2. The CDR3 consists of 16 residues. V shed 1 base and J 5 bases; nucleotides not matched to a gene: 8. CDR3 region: CASSLGGSGGPETQYF. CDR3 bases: TGTGCCAGCAGTTTAGGGGGTAGCGGGGGTCCGGAGACCCAGTACTTC.

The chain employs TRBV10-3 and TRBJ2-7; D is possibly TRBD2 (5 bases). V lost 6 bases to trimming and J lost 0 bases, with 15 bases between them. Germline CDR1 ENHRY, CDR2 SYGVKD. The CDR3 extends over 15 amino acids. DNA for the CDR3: TGTGCCATCAGCCCCTCAGATACTAGCTCCTACGAGCAGTACTTC. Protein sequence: CAISPSDTSSYEQYF.

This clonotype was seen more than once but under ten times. The CDR3 here is CSAETAPTYEQYF. The CDR3 DNA is TGCAGCGCGGAGACAGCTCCCACCTACGAGCAGTACTTC. The chain uses TRBV29-1 and TRBJ2-7; D is perhaps TRBD1 (5 bases). Germline V gives CDR1 SQVTM, CDR2 ANQGSEA. The CDR3 has 13 amino acids. V lost 7 bases and J lost 2, with 15 bases in between.

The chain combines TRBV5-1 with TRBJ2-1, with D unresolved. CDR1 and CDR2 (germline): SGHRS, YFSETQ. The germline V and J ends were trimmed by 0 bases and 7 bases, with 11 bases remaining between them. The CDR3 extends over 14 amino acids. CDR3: CASSLAVVSNEQFF. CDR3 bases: TGCGCCAGCAGCTTGGCCGTCGTTTCTAATGAGCAGTTCTTC. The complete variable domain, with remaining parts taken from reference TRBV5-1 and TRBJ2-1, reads KAGVTQTPRYLIKTRGQQVTLSCSPISGHRSVSWYQQTPGQGLQFLFEYFSETQRNKGNFPGRFSGRQFSNSRSEMNVSTLELGDSALYLCASSLAVVSNEQFFGPGTRLTVL.

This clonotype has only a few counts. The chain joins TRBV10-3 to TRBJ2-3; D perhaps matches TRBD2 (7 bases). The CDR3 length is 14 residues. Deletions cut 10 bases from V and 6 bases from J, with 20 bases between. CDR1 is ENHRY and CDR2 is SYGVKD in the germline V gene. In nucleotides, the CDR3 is TGTGCCACCGACTTGGGGGGGGGCTCCGATACGCAGTATTTT. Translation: CATDLGGGSDTQYF.

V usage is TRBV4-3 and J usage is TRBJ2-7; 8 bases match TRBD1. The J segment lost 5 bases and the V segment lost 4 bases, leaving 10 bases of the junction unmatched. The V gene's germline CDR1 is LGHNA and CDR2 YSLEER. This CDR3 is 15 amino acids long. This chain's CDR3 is CASSPTRQGTNEQYF. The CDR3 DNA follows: TGCGCCAGCAGCCCCACCCGACAGGGGACGAACGAGCAGTACTTC.

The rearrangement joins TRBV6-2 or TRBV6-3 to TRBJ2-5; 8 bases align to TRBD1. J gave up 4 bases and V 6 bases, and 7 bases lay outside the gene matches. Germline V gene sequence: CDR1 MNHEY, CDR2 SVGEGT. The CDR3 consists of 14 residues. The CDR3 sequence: CASSHNRGTETQYF. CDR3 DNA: TGTGCCAGCAGCCATAACAGGGGGACAGAGACCCAGTACTTC.

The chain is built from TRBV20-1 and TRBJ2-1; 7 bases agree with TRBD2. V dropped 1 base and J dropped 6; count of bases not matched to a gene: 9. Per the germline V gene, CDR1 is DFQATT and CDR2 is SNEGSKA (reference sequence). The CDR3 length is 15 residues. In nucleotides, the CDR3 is TGCAGTGCTAGAGCAGCGGGAAGGGTCGGCAATGAGCAGTTCTTC. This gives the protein CSARAAGRVGNEQFF.

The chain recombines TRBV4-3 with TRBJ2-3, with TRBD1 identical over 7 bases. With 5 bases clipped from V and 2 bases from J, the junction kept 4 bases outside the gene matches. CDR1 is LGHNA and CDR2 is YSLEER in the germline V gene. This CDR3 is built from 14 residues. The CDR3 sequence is CASSIGTDTDTQYF. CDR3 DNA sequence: TGCGCCAGCAGCATCGGGACAGACACAGATACGCAGTATTTT.

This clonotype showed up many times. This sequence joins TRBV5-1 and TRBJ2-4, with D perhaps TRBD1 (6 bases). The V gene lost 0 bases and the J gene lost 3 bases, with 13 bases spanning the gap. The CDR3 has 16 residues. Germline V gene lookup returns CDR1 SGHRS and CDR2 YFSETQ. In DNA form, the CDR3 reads TGCGCCAGCAGCTTGGATGGGGGCTCAAACAAAAACATTCAGTACTTC. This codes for CASSLDGGSNKNIQYF.

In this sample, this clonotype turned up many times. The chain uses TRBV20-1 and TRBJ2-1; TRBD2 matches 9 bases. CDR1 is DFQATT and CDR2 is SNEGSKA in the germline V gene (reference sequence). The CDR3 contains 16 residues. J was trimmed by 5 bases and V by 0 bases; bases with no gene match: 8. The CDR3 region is CSAREIGGRVHNEQFF. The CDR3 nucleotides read TGCAGTGCTAGAGAGATCGGCGGGAGGGTCCACAATGAGCAGTTCTTC.

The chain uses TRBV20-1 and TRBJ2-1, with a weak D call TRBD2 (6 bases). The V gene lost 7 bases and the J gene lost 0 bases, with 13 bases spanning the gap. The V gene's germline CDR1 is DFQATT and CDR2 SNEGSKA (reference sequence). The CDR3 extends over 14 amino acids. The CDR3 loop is CSVPDGSSYNEQFF. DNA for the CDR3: TGCAGTGTTCCCGACGGGAGCTCCTACAATGAGCAGTTCTTC.

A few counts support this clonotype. The CDR3, as DNA: TGTGCCAGCAGCTCCGGGACAGGGGAATACGAGCAGTACTTC. Its translation is CASSSGTGEYEQYF. The genes are TRBV7-9 and TRBJ2-7, with 10 bases aligning to TRBD1. J was trimmed by 4 bases and V by 4 bases; bases with no gene match: 4. Germline CDR1 is SEHNR and CDR2 is FQNEAQ (reference sequence). This CDR3 contains 14 residues.